This TCR beta chain was recovered during a study of cytomegalovirus exposure and HLA in healthy donors (dated by TCRdb to 2015 to 2018). For the wider study: According to an earlier analysis of 587 of the donors, 200 million or so T cells yielded roughly 110 million unique TCR beta sequences and more than 250 Gb of sequence data. The study used immunosequencing to profile the T cell repertoires of around 600 subjects and linked those repertoires to cytomegalovirus serostatus. Across roughly 420 genotyped donors of the cohort, an average of approximately 240,000 unique TCR beta nucleotide sequences per donor were sequenced, and around 20% of those sequences were non-productive. To predict cytomegalovirus infection status, the study brought together high-throughput TCR immunosequencing, statistical association of individual TCRs with disease status, and machine learning. To decide whether each TCR beta V gene segment behaved as functional or pseudogenic, an earlier analysis of approximately 620 of the donors relied on high-throughput TCR beta sequencing. Rather than using new phenotypic data, the later analysis identified candidate immune exposures from TCR beta sequences and from how often those sequences occurred across donors. Of the roughly 400 genotyped donors, 75% to 85% were placed in the genetic ancestry cluster associated with self-reported Caucasian donors. Several DR-DQ haplotypes were handled as single units for association and clustering because linkage in the cohort was strong. All discovery cohort repertoires had been generated using a single sequencing platform. The aim of the study was to test whether cataloging public T cell receptors could identify signatures of past pathogen exposure. Donor age, sex, ethnicity and CMV serostatus were compiled together with the repertoire data. Genome-wide SNP genotypes for about 65% of the roughly 670 donors were used in a later genetic analysis, which treated that subset as a discovery cohort. In a later analysis, previously published TCR beta repertoires from about 640 donors were re-analyzed and high-resolution HLA genotyping was added so that TCR occurrence patterns could be studied. Roughly 300 gigabases of sequencing data and roughly 90 million unique TCR sequences were included in an early release covering roughly 600 HLA-typed donors. The number of donors typed differed by locus, with about 620-630 for A, B, C, DRB1 and DQB1, around 500 for DQA1, under 610 for DPA1, and some 450 for DPB1. In addition to the first cohort of approximately 670 subjects, a separate validation cohort of approximately 130 different subjects was used. Both class I and class II loci were covered by HLA typing, at four-digit resolution. Beyond this particular receptor, the publication reports: In an earlier analysis of fewer than 750 of the donors, most TCR beta V segments were observed in productive rearrangements about 87% or about 30% of the time, broadly matching IMGT annotations. Linkage disequilibrium might explain the correlated functional status among segregating V segments, but an unknown experimental factor could not be excluded. Specific HLA alleles were associated with more than 15,000 TCR beta sequences at a false discovery rate of 0.05 in a later analysis. In a later analysis, HLA-associated TCR beta chains showed more clonal expansion and lower generation probabilities than non-associated chains that were equally common. Most TCR sequences were observed very rarely across donors, whereas some public TCRs were present in many individuals. Because counts were too low, about 15 rarely observed V segments, including chromosome 9 orphons, were left out of the earlier analysis of 500 to 750 of the donors. Roughly uniform sequencing depth across donors was assumed in presence/absence analyses, although this assumption may not hold. In this cohort, only TCR beta chains were sequenced, and detectable features were limited by the absence of alpha or paired-chain data. Immune exposure information for the cohort was limited to CMV serostatus. According to the authors, the approach could potentially be generalized to other disease states and immunological phenotypes. According to a later genetic analysis, donors in an Asian-associated ancestry cluster had fewer N-insertions in productive TCRs than the approximately 630-donor mean. Because HLA typing was missing for some donors at each locus, association tests included only the typed subset. When HLA alleles, especially DR and DQ, strongly co-occurred, attributing TCR associations to individual alleles was difficult. In a later analysis, the rate of TCR association differed among HLA loci, with DRB1 alleles having the most associated TCRs and HLA-C alleles having the fewest. Because the 87-base-pair reads could not distinguish some IMGT-functional V segments, including TRBV6-2 and TRBV6-3, those segments were excluded. The classifier was reported to diagnose cytomegalovirus status with high specificity and sensitivity in both the original and validation cohorts. An association between a missense DCLRE1C variant and V-gene and J-gene trimming of TCR beta chains was found in a later genetic analysis and replicated in an independent cohort. Three of the identified cytomegalovirus-associated TCR beta chains were confirmed in vitro to be specific for cytomegalovirus antigens. A further reported finding was that TCR beta sequences accurately predicted the HLA-A and HLA-B alleles for most subjects in the first cohort. Several of the top co-occurrence clusters appeared to be linked to parvovirus B19, influenza, CMV and Epstein-Barr virus, according to a later analysis. The study listed 150 to 200 TCR beta chains as associated with cytomegalovirus. A group of highly shared sequence variants was considered likely to be a technical artifact of the sequencing pipeline. According to a later analysis, most CMV-associated TCR beta chains appeared to be HLA-restricted, and the HLA associations seemed to be driven largely by CMV exposure.

The library was obtained by the immunoSEQ multiplex PCR assay. For the multiplex PCR, a mixture combining 60 forward primers for TCR Vbeta segments and 13 reverse primers for TCR Jbeta segments was used. Amplification of the CDR3 region of rearranged TCR beta genes was performed with a multiplex PCR assay on genomic DNA. On the Illumina HiSeq System, the amplified TCR beta libraries were sequenced as 87-base-pair reads. In the source study's methods: A later analysis counted 65 million to 90 million unique TCR beta chains across the 650 to 800 repertoires, and some 11 million of these chains were shared by at least two donors. Raw reads were error-corrected and collapsed into unique sequences by a nearest-neighbor algorithm in which closely related sequences were merged to remove PCR and sequencing errors. V, D and J gene segments were assigned by aligning CDR3 sequences to IMGT reference sequences. Each retained sequence needed at least a six-nucleotide match to both a V gene segment and a J gene segment. Rearrangements were classified as productive when the CDR3 lacked stop codons and remained in frame with V and J, and all other rearrangements were classified as non-productive. Following IMGT convention, CDR3 was defined as the stretch from the second conserved V-encoded cysteine up to the conserved J-encoded phenylalanine. Sequences without an unambiguous match to a single V gene segment were excluded from the earlier analysis of approximately 600 of the donors. An earlier analysis of about 600 of the donors called V segments functional above 56.7% productive rearrangements and segregating when the between-donor standard deviation exceeded 5%. A statistical classification framework was built for diagnosing cytomegalovirus status from the catalog of TCR beta chain sequences. A later analysis assigned V and J genes by comparing TCR nucleotide sequences with IMGT/GENE-DB human TR gene sequences. In a later analysis, CDR3 sequences and most-parsimonious VDJ recombination scenarios were assigned using the TCRdist pipeline. In a later analysis, each TCR beta chain was defined by its CDR3 amino acid sequence together with its V-gene family, and reads lacking a unique V-gene family were excluded. In a later analysis, fewer than 650 highly shared, low-generation-probability nucleotide sequences were removed to address suspected cross-contamination and a sequencing artifact. A later analysis calculated a clonal expansion index for each public chain from normalized within-repertoire ranks of inferred template counts. In a later analysis, generation probabilities were computed using a VDJ recombination model fitted to out-of-frame rearrangements, and the results were checked against IGoR. In a later analysis, TCR-TCR, TCR-HLA and TCR-CMV co-occurrence was scored with hypergeometric tests, and a repertoire-size bias correction was applied to TCR pairs. A later analysis estimated false discovery rates by permuting HLA or CMV assignments 20 times. A later analysis grouped co-occurring TCRs with DBSCAN, adding TCRdist sequence similarity when clustering within HLA-allele-positive subsets. Repertoires with fewer than 30,000 or more than 120,000 public chains, plus five repertoires with anomalous nucleotide sharing, were excluded from co-occurrence clustering. Sourced from immuneACCESS, this table was stored by TCRdb with only in-frame sequences that have V and J called. A share of the clones is absent; for the studies checked, an unresolved V gene accounts for under half, and the remainder has no known explanation. For V, J and clone size, that table is used; D and trimming come from the DNA. This sample comprises about 150,000 clones, 60% to 85% of them detected only once. Clones ranked in the top ten supply approximately 4% of the sample.

The cohort was made up of 500 to 800 healthy bone marrow donors. All cohort members were sampled while nominally healthy, although unrecorded immune exposures were likely present. The donor tested CMV seronegative, placing the donor among the 352 seronegative members of the cohort. A peripheral blood sample was provided by each donor, and peripheral blood mononuclear cells were used for TCR beta sequencing. Genomic DNA was extracted from the blood cell samples with the Qiagen DNeasy Blood Extraction Kit. From the cysteine through the phenylalanine, the CDR3 covers 15 amino acids. Only the CDR3 DNA stays, 45 bases, in frame from base 1. CDR1 and CDR2 are drawn from the germline V gene: SGDLS, YYNGEE. Trimming accounts for 3 bases at V and 1 base at J, while the number of junction bases matched to no gene is 6. Points on this clone: Its recognized antigen is unknown. No per-base quality is available; no much larger clone lies one base away.

What was sequenced was PBMCs. The sequence joins TRBV9 to TRBJ1-1; 7 junctional bases match TRBD1. The sequence came from a woman aged 40 to 50 in good health and CMV-seronegative. The DNA sequence is TGTGCCAGCAGCGCCAAGACAGGGTGGAACACTGAAGCTTTCTTT. Protein translation: CASSAKTGWNTEAFF.